A single sample is the source of the 27 T cell receptor beta chains below, sequenced in a study of T-cell reconstitution after alpha-beta-depleted transplantation in children. Library preparation (for TCRbeta) was performed with unique molecular identifiers. TCRdb redid the calling of the PCR reads with MiXCR, one entry per CDR3 protein. The table has about 240,000 distinct CDR3 sequences, under 30% seen once. The sample was PBMCs, taken before TCRalphabeta/CD19-depleted stem cell transplant. The receptor source for this set is a girl aged 2-10 years with Fanconi anemia, due to receive a stem cell transplant.

CDR3 amino acids: CASSLSTLARGYTF. The CDR3 DNA follows: TGTGCCAGCAGCTTATCGACGTTGGCGCGCGGCTACACCTTC. The chain joins TRBV7-9 to TRBJ1-2, with D uncertain. The germline V and J ends were trimmed by 2 bases and 8 bases, with 15 bases remaining between them. The CDR3 is 14 amino acids. Per the germline V gene, CDR1 is SEHNR and CDR2 is FQNEAQ (reference sequence).

This clonotype was picked up many times. The rearrangement joins TRBV25-1 to TRBJ2-1, with a tentative D call TRBD1 (6 bases). Trimming stripped 5 bases from V and 3 bases from J, with 11 bases between. Germline V gives CDR1 MGHDK, CDR2 SYGVNS. This CDR3 has 14 residues. The CDR3 bases are TGTGCCAGCAGTAAGGGGGTGAGCTACAATGAGCAGTTCTTC. Translated, it gives CASSKGVSYNEQFF.

This clonotype was found many times. The V gene is TRBV7-2, the J gene TRBJ2-1, with 8 bases matching TRBD2. Germline-derived CDR1 and CDR2 are SGHTA and FQGNSA. CDR3 length: 17 residues. Trimming took 0 bases from V and 6 from J; bases not matched to a gene: 10. CDR3 in amino acids: CASSLARLAGKVNEQFF. The DNA for the CDR3 is TGTGCCAGCAGCTTAGCGCGGTTAGCGGGAAAGGTCAATGAGCAGTTCTTC. Drawing the rest from reference TRBV7-2 and TRBJ2-1, the complete variable domain is GAGVSQSPSNKVTEKGKDVELRCDPISGHTALYWYRQSLGQGLEFLIYFQGNSAPDKSGLPSDRFSAERTGGSVSTLTIQRTQQEDSAVYLCASSLARLAGKVNEQFFGPGTRLTVL.

This clonotype was found many times. The chain couples TRBV24-1 to TRBJ2-1, with 8 positions matching TRBD1. Germline V gene sequence: CDR1 KGHDR, CDR2 SFDVKD. This CDR3 contains 15 residues. The V segment lost 3 bases and the J segment 8 bases; nucleotides outside the gene matches: 8. CDR3 residues: CATSDPGQALDEQFF. The DNA for the CDR3 is TGTGCCACCAGTGATCCGGGACAGGCCCTCGATGAGCAGTTCTTC.

The chain combines TRBV7-2 with TRBJ2-3; the D gene could be TRBD1 or TRBD2 (5 bases each). The CDR3 runs 15 residues. CDR1 is SGHTA and CDR2 is FQGNSA in the germline V gene. Trimming took off 1 base at V and 2 bases at J, with 10 bases between the two ends. CDR3 loop: CASSLDWGTTDTQYF. DNA of the CDR3: TGTGCCAGCAGCTTAGACTGGGGGACCACAGATACGCAGTATTTT.

The rearrangement joins TRBV11-2 to TRBJ2-1, with 8 bases that match TRBD2. The CDR3 covers 15 residues. The ends lost 5 bases at V and 1 base at J; junction bases unmatched: 4. The germline V gene has CDR1 SGHAT and CDR2 FQNNGV. CDR3 bases: TGTGCCAGCAGCCACCGGGGGGGTTCCTACAATGAGCAGTTCTTC. Amino acid sequence: CASSHRGGSYNEQFF.

This clonotype was seen a handful of times. The rearrangement uses TRBV29-1 and TRBJ2-7, with a tentative D call TRBD2 (6 bases). Germline V lookup: CDR1 SQVTM, CDR2 ANQGSEA. Trimming left V 7 bases short and J 4 bases short, with 20 bases between. The CDR3 is made up of 14 amino acids. The CDR3 sequence is CSAGGSGPSYEQYF. DNA for the CDR3: TGCAGCGCCGGGGGAAGCGGGCCTTCTTACGAGCAGTACTTC.

This rearrangement joins TRBV9 to TRBJ2-3, with TRBD1 as a possible D gene (6 bases). Trimming took off 4 bases at V and 5 bases at J, with 35 bases between the two ends. Germline V gene lookup returns CDR1 SGDLS and CDR2 YYNGEE. This CDR3 has 21 residues. The CDR3 sequence is CASSPRSFTGTSHRKGDTQYF. CDR3 DNA: TGTGCCAGCAGCCCTCGGAGTTTTACAGGGACCTCACACCGAAAAGGAGATACGCAGTATTTT.

The chain is built from TRBV15 and TRBJ2-4; TRBD2 is a possible D gene (6 bases). CDR1 is LNHNV and CDR2 is YYDKDF in the germline V gene (reference sequence). The length of the CDR3 is 16 residues. The germline V and J ends were trimmed by 5 bases and 3 bases, with 17 bases remaining between them. DNA for the CDR3: TGTGCCACCAGCGGGAGCGGCCTAGCGCTCAAAAACATTCAGTACTTC. This gives the protein CATSGSGLALKNIQYF.

This clonotype was counted many times. The rearrangement uses TRBV15 and TRBJ2-7, with unresolved D. In germline, CDR1 is LNHNV, CDR2 YYDKDF (reference sequence). Trimming took off 0 bases at V and 2 bases at J, with 8 bases between the two ends. This CDR3 has 14 amino acids. This CDR3 reads CATSRETGAYEQYF. The CDR3 nucleotides are TGTGCCACCAGCAGAGAAACGGGTGCCTACGAGCAGTACTTC.

This clonotype was detected many times. The gene calls are TRBV24-1 and TRBJ2-7; D not certain. V was cut by 2 bases and J by 0 bases, with 7 bases left in between. This CDR3 spans 14 amino acids. Germline values: CDR1 KGHDR, CDR2 SFDVKD. For the CDR3, the DNA is TGTGCCACCAGTGATTCCAGTCCCTCCTACGAGCAGTACTTC. It yields the protein CATSDSSPSYEQYF.

The chain couples TRBV18 to TRBJ2-7; D may be TRBD1 (5 bases). With 1 base removed from V and 7 bases from J, the gap between germline ends came to 8 bases. Germline CDR1 and CDR2: KGHSH and LQKENI. The CDR3 spans 12 residues. In DNA form, the CDR3 reads TGTGCCAGCTCACCACTCAAGGGGGAGCAGTACTTC. This codes for CASSPLKGEQYF.

V usage is TRBV20-1 and J usage is TRBJ2-5, with 8 bases aligning to TRBD2. The CDR3 covers 15 residues. Germline V CDR1 and CDR2: DFQATT, SNEGSKA (reference sequence). The J segment lost 5 bases and the V segment lost 4 bases, leaving 12 bases of the junction unmatched. The DNA for the CDR3 is TGCAGTGCTACCGGGACTAGGGGTTCGGGTGAGACCCAGTACTTC. Translated, it gives CSATGTRGSGETQYF.

This clonotype was counted between two and nine times. The rearrangement uses TRBV7-2 and TRBJ2-1; D not certain. Trimming cost V 3 bases and J 4 bases, with 10 bases left between them. The CDR3 has 14 amino acids. CDR1 SGHTA and CDR2 FQGNSA come from the germline V gene. The CDR3 is CASSLATFYNEQFF. The CDR3 DNA follows: TGTGCCAGCAGCTTGGCGACTTTTTACAATGAGCAGTTCTTC.

This clonotype ranks as medium-sized (0.01 to 0.1%). CDR3 amino acids: CASSSPTGADTQYF. CDR3 nucleotide sequence: TGTGCCAGCAGTTCCCCGACAGGGGCAGATACGCAGTATTTT. V is TRBV12-3 or TRBV12-4 and J is TRBJ2-3; 8 bases are a match to TRBD1. After removal of 4 bases from V and 4 bases from J, the junction contained 4 bases not matched to a gene. This CDR3 contains 14 residues.

The genes are TRBV7-3 and TRBJ2-6; 11 positions match TRBD1. The CDR3 extends over 19 amino acids. Germline V gives CDR1 SGHTA, CDR2 FQGTGA. Trimming removed 0 bases from V and 2 bases from J; junction bases left unmatched: 6. The CDR3: CASSLTGQGGRTGANVLTF. The CDR3 DNA sequence: TGTGCCAGCAGCTTAACGGGACAGGGGGGGAGGACTGGGGCCAACGTCCTGACTTTC. The whole variable domain, remainder taken from reference TRBV7-3 and TRBJ2-6, is GAGVSQTPSNKVTEKGKYVELRCDPISGHTALYWYRQSLGQGPEFLIYFQGTGAADDSGLPNDRFFAVRPEGSVSTLKIQRTERGDSAVYLCASSLTGQGGRTGANVLTFGAGSRLTVL.

This clonotype turned up a few times. The chain carries TRBV20-1 and TRBJ2-1; D is unresolved. This CDR3 spans 11 amino acids. The germline V and J ends were trimmed by 5 bases and 6 bases, with 8 bases remaining between them. Germline CDR1 is DFQATT and CDR2 is SNEGSKA (reference sequence). The CDR3 DNA reads as TGCAGTGCTCCCGCCCCCAATGAGCAGTTCTTC. Its protein product is CSAPAPNEQFF.

In DNA form, the CDR3 reads TGTGCCAGCAGCTTAGGCGGGACTAGCGCTTACAATGAGCAGTTCTTC. It translates to CASSLGGTSAYNEQFF. The chain has TRBV7-2 and TRBJ2-1, with TRBD2 matching over 10 bases. V shed 1 base and J 4 bases; nucleotides not matched to a gene: 4. CDR1 is SGHTA and CDR2 is FQGNSA in the germline V gene. The CDR3 consists of 16 residues.

This clonotype was observed at least ten times. The chain combines TRBV12-3 or TRBV12-4 with TRBJ2-7; 9 bases line up with TRBD1. V shed 2 bases and J 6 bases; nucleotides not matched to a gene: 2. This CDR3 is 13 amino acids long. As DNA, the CDR3 is TGTGCCAGCAGTTTAACGGGACAGGGCGAGCAGTACTTC. It yields the protein CASSLTGQGEQYF.

This chain joins TRBV5-6 and TRBJ2-2; D gene unclear. The CDR3 length is 14 residues. Trimming left V 0 bases short and J 5 bases short, with 8 bases between. Germline loops: CDR1 SGHDT, CDR2 YYEEEE. The CDR3 DNA reads as TGTGCCAGCAGCTTGGGAGAGTTGACCGGGGAGCTGTTTTTT. Translating gives CASSLGELTGELFF.

In nucleotides, the CDR3 is TGCAGCGTTCTTCTCGGGGTCGATGAGCAGTTCTTC. Residues: CSVLLGVDEQFF. J is TRBJ2-1 and V is TRBV29-1; TRBD2 is a possible D gene (5 bases). The CDR3 is 12 residues long. V was cut by 5 bases and J by 8 bases, with 13 bases left in between. Germline CDR1 reads SQVTM; CDR2 reads ANQGSEA.

This clonotype has a count of ten or more. This sequence joins TRBV6-5 and TRBJ2-2; D is unclear. Deletions cut 2 bases from V and 3 bases from J, with 7 bases between. The germline V gene has CDR1 MNHEY and CDR2 SVGAGI. The CDR3 runs 14 residues. The CDR3 bases are TGTGCCAGCAGTTACGATTGGGACACCGGGGAGCTGTTTTTT. The encoded protein is CASSYDWDTGELFF.

This clonotype was found many times. This chain connects TRBV4-1 to TRBJ1-1; tentative D call: TRBD1 (5 bases). The CDR3 covers 13 residues. Per the germline V gene, CDR1 is MGHRA and CDR2 is YSYEKL. The V end lost 5 bases, the J end lost 7 bases, and 14 bases lay between the germline ends. CDR3 nucleotide sequence: TGCGCCAGCAGCACCCGGCCTACAGGTGAAGCTTTCTTT. Protein: CASSTRPTGEAFF.

At least ten counts were recorded for this clonotype. The J gene is TRBJ1-4, the V gene TRBV18; D remains ambiguous. Looked up from germline, CDR1 is KGHSH and CDR2 is LQKENI. The V gene lost 4 bases and the J gene lost 0 bases, with 9 bases spanning the gap. CDR3 length: 15 amino acids. The DNA of the CDR3 is TGTGCCAGCTCACGCAGACTTGCAACTAATGAAAAACTGTTTTTT. Translating it yields CASSRRLATNEKLFF.

The table lists this clonotype with many counts. The V and J genes are TRBV6-5 and TRBJ2-7, with D possibly being TRBD2 (6 bases). Trimming removed 1 base from V and 1 base from J, with 14 bases in between. CDR3 length: 16 amino acids. CDR1 is MNHEY, CDR2 SVGAGI, per germline. CDR3 protein: CASSYLRFSGSYEQYF. The CDR3 DNA reads as TGTGCCAGCAGTTACTTGAGGTTTAGCGGATCCTACGAGCAGTACTTC.

This chain uses TRBV24-1 with TRBJ2-4; possibly TRBD1 for D (5 bases). Germline V CDR1 and CDR2: KGHDR, SFDVKD. CDR3 length equals 13 residues. V lost 0 bases to trimming and J lost 15 bases, with 14 bases between them. CDR3 coding DNA: TGTGCCACCAGTGATTTGCTTGGGGCGACCCGGTACTTC. It encodes CATSDLLGATRYF.

The chain recombines TRBV9 with TRBJ2-3; D is possibly TRBD2 (5 bases). CDR1 is SGDLS, CDR2 YYNGEE, per germline. The length of the CDR3 is 11 residues. V was pared by 2 bases and J by 9 bases, with 7 bases between. The DNA of the CDR3 is TGTGCCAGCAGCGTCGGAGGAACGCAGTATTTT. Its translation: CASSVGGTQYF.